One sample yielded the 3 T cell receptor beta chains listed below, sequenced in a study of T cells in localized non-small cell lung cancer. The table came from immunoSEQ multiplex PCR; TCRdb's copy has only in-frame clones and leaves some out. Here the sample spans 4,000 or so clones, 30% being singletons. Material: lung tumor tissue, obtained before any cancer treatment. Receptor source: a male donor at least 60 years old with stage III lung adenocarcinoma.

The V call is TRBV9, the J call TRBJ2-2; 9 bases agree with TRBD2. The trim removed 0 bases at V and 1 base at J, leaving 7 bases unmatched. The CDR3 runs 18 residues. Per germline, CDR1 SGDLS and CDR2 YYNGEE. The CDR3 DNA follows: TGTGCCAGCAGCGTAGCGGGTAGCGGGGGCCTGAACACCGGGGAGCTGTTTTTT. Protein product: CASSVAGSGGLNTGELFF.

This sequence joins TRBV6-8 and TRBJ1-1; 9 bases agree with TRBD1. Trimming cost V 5 bases and J 5 bases; bases outside gene matches: 18. CDR3 length: 18 amino acids. Germline CDR1 and CDR2: MNHGY and SAAAGT. The CDR3 nucleotides are TGTGCCAGCAGTCGTGCCGGGACAGGGATCCTTGGGTTGACTGAAGCTTTCTTT. Translated, it gives CASSRAGTGILGLTEAFF.

The J gene is TRBJ1-5, the V gene TRBV28; TRBD1 matches 7 bases. V lost 2 bases and J lost 0; bases outside the gene matches: 7. The CDR3 loop spans 17 amino acids. CDR1 MDHEN and CDR2 SYDVKM come from the germline V gene. CDR3 amino acids: CASSLIETGYSNQPQHF. CDR3 nucleotides: TGTGCCAGCAGTTTAATAGAGACAGGGTATAGCAATCAGCCCCAGCATTTT.